These T cell receptor beta chains were read from a single sample in a study of a mutant IDH1 vaccine in newly diagnosed glioma. Only in-frame clones appear in the TCRdb table, and some are missing; sequencing was by immunoSEQ multiplex PCR. The data show roughly 86,000 clones, over 75% seen once. This material consisted of PBMCs, taken from a glioma patient treated with radiotherapy, temozolomide or both. The receptors here all came from a man aged 40-49 years with glioma. CDR3s include the opening cysteine and the closing phenylalanine or tryptophan. The D gene is left open where the match is weak. Clone size is not always given. Where it is, it says once, few, many or a class for expanded clones.

clone_size: -; d_call: -; j_call: TRBJ1-5; v_call: TRBV4-3; cdr3_nt: TGCGCCAGCAGCCAAGACGAGGGGAGTCAGCCCCAGCATTTT; cdr3_aa: CASSQDEGSQPQHF
clone_size: -; d_call: -; j_call: TRBJ2-3; v_call: TRBV5-4; cdr3_nt: TGTGCCAGCAGCTTGCTACCGGAAGATACGCAGTATTTT; cdr3_aa: CASSLLPEDTQYF
clone_size: few; d_call: TRBD2; j_call: TRBJ2-3; v_call: TRBV28; cdr3_nt: TGTGCCAGCAGTTTTTTCGGGAGGCGGGAGCAGACAGATACGCAGTATTTT; cdr3_aa: CASSFFGRREQTDTQYF
clone_size: -; d_call: -; j_call: TRBJ2-1; v_call: TRBV9; cdr3_nt: TGTGCCAGCAGCGTACGGCTCCGGGGGAATGAGCAGTTCTTC; cdr3_aa: CASSVRLRGNEQFF
clone_size: -; d_call: -; j_call: TRBJ1-1; v_call: TRBV15; cdr3_nt: TGTGCCACCAGCCGCCTGAGACAGGCAAACACTGAAGCTTTCTTT; cdr3_aa: CATSRLRQANTEAFF
clone_size: -; d_call: -; j_call: TRBJ2-5; v_call: TRBV5-5; cdr3_nt: TGTGCCAGCAGCTTTCGAGAGGAGACCCAGTACTTC; cdr3_aa: CASSFREETQYF
clone_size: few; d_call: -; j_call: TRBJ2-2; v_call: TRBV6-5; cdr3_nt: TGTGCCAGCCTCCGGGGAGGGGGCACCGGGGAGCTGTTTTTT; cdr3_aa: CASLRGGGTGELFF
clone_size: -; d_call: -; j_call: TRBJ1-1; v_call: TRBV5-1; cdr3_nt: TGCGCCAGCAGCCCACTTGAAGGCACTGAAGCTTTCTTT; cdr3_aa: CASSPLEGTEAFF
clone_size: once; d_call: TRBD2; j_call: TRBJ2-3; v_call: TRBV10-3; cdr3_nt: TGTGCCATCAGTGAGTTTCAGCCGGGAGGGTGGGCAGATACGCAGTATTTT; cdr3_aa: CAISEFQPGGWADTQYF
clone_size: -; d_call: TRBD2; j_call: TRBJ2-1; v_call: TRBV30; cdr3_nt: TGTGCCTGGAGTAGCGGGAGCTCCAATGAGCAGTTCTTC; cdr3_aa: CAWSSGSSNEQFF
clone_size: -; d_call: -; j_call: TRBJ2-2; v_call: TRBV5-1; cdr3_nt: TGCGCCAGCAGCCTCAACACCGGGGAGCTGTTTTTT; cdr3_aa: CASSLNTGELFF
clone_size: -; d_call: TRBD1; j_call: TRBJ1-2; v_call: TRBV6-9; cdr3_nt: TGTGCCAGCAGCTGGGACAGGGGGTGGGGTGGCTACACCTTC; cdr3_aa: CASSWDRGWGGYTF
clone_size: -; d_call: -; j_call: TRBJ2-7; v_call: TRBV6-6; cdr3_nt: TGTGCCAGCGGGGGGCGTTCCTACGAGCAGTACTTC; cdr3_aa: CASGGRSYEQYF
clone_size: -; d_call: TRBD2; j_call: TRBJ2-3; v_call: TRBV10-3; cdr3_nt: TGTGCCATCGCAAAACTAGCGGGGGACTCAGATACGCAGTATTTT; cdr3_aa: CAIAKLAGDSDTQYF
clone_size: -; d_call: -; j_call: TRBJ1-5; v_call: TRBV5-8; cdr3_nt: TGTGCCAGCAGCGGAGGGACACATAGCAATCAGCCCCAGCATTTT; cdr3_aa: CASSGGTHSNQPQHF
clone_size: -; d_call: -; j_call: TRBJ2-1; v_call: TRBV9; cdr3_nt: TGTGCCAGCAGCGTAGAGACCGGTTACAATGAGCAGTTCTTC; cdr3_aa: CASSVETGYNEQFF
clone_size: -; d_call: -; j_call: TRBJ1-1; v_call: TRBV6-6; cdr3_nt: TGTGCCAGCAGTTTTGACAGTAAGCCCCTTGGAGCTTTCTTT; cdr3_aa: CASSFDSKPLGAFF
clone_size: few; d_call: -; j_call: TRBJ2-7; v_call: TRBV21-1; cdr3_nt: TGTGCCAGCAGCAAAGCTGGCCGGGACGTGAGCTACGAGCAGTACTTC; cdr3_aa: CASSKAGRDVSYEQYF
clone_size: -; d_call: -; j_call: TRBJ1-4; v_call: TRBV7-6; cdr3_nt: TGTGCCGTCACAGGGAGCAACGATGAAAAACTGTTTTTT; cdr3_aa: CAVTGSNDEKLFF
clone_size: -; d_call: -; j_call: TRBJ2-7; v_call: TRBV2; cdr3_nt: TGTGCCAGCAGTGACAGGGGATACGAGCAGTACTTC; cdr3_aa: CASSDRGYEQYF